In this sample, the clone carrying this TCR beta chain turned up a few times. Its specificity is not known. Isolated RNA was reverse transcribed in full, so expressed TCRB transcripts were sequenced. Clones were read by immunoSEQ multiplex PCR, and TCRdb kept only the in-frame ones, dropping some. The data hold a few hundred thousand clones, with around 9.6% observed a single time. This CDR3 has 17 residues. Germline lookup yields CDR1 LGHNA and CDR2 YSLEER. The trim removed 6 bases at V and 0 bases at J, leaving 12 bases unmatched. CD4+ naive, central memory, regulatory and stem cell-like memory cells were sorted via CD45RO/CCR7/CD25/CD127/CD95/CD27. This record comes from a study of beta chain features in type 1 diabetes. Overall study findings and caveats: Researchers could not determine here whether HLA type influences TCRB rearrangement. Shortening that was moderate but significant affected the TCRB CDR3s of Type 1 diabetes patients in all four CD4+ subsets.

The sequencing input was central memory CD4+ T cells from blood. This TCR was recovered from a man aged 25-45 years with type 1 diabetes. The chain employs TRBV4-3 and TRBJ1-1; 8 bases map to TRBD1. As DNA, the CDR3 is TGCGCCAGCAGTCACCCGCCGGGACAGGTCATGAACACTGAAGCTTTCTTT. Protein product: CASSHPPGQVMNTEAFF.